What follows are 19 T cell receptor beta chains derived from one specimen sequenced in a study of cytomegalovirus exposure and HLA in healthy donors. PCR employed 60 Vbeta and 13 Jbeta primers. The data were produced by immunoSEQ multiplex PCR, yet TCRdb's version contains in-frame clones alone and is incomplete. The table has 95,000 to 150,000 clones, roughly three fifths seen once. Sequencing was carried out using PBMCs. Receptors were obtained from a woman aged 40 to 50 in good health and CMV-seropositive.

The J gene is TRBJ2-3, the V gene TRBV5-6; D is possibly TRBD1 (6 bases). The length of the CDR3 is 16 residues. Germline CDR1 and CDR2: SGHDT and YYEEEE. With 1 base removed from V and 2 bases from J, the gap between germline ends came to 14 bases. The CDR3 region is CASSLIGRGATDTQYF. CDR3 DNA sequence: TGTGCCAGCAGCTTGATCGGCAGGGGAGCCACAGATACGCAGTATTTT.

This CDR3 is CASSPQSGQGNQPQHF. The CDR3 nucleotides read TGTGCCAGCAGCCCCCAGTCAGGACAGGGCAATCAGCCCCAGCATTTT. This chain joins TRBV7-2 and TRBJ1-5; the match to TRBD1 covers 7 bases. V shed 5 bases, J shed 2 bases, and the junction held 9 bases outside the gene matches. The CDR3 length is 16 residues. Germline lookup yields CDR1 SGHTA and CDR2 FQGNSA.

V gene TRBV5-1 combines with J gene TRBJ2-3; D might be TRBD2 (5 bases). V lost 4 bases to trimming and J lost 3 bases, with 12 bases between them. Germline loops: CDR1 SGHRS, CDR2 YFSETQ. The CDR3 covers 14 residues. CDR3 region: CASSRGLNTDTQYF. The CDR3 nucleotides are TGCGCCAGCAGCAGAGGACTTAATACAGATACGCAGTATTTT.

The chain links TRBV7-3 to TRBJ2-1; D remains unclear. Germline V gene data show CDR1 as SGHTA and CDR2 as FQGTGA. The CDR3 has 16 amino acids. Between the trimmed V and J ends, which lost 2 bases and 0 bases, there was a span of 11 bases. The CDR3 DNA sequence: TGTGCCAGCAGCTTACCAAGCGCTAGCTCCTACAATGAGCAGTTCTTC. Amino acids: CASSLPSASSYNEQFF. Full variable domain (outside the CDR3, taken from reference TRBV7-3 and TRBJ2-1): GAGVSQTPSNKVTEKGKYVELRCDPISGHTALYWYRQSLGQGPEFLIYFQGTGAADDSGLPNDRFFAVRPEGSVSTLKIQRTERGDSAVYLCASSLPSASSYNEQFFGPGTRLTVL.

CDR3 bases: TGCGCCAGCACTGAGGGGGCGCAGGTTGTGAAGGGCTACACCTTC. It encodes CASTEGAQVVKGYTF. The chain employs TRBV5-1 and TRBJ1-2; 7 bases align to TRBD1. J was trimmed by 8 bases and V by 6 bases; bases with no gene match: 16. Per germline, CDR1 SGHRS and CDR2 YFSETQ. The CDR3 is 15 amino acids.

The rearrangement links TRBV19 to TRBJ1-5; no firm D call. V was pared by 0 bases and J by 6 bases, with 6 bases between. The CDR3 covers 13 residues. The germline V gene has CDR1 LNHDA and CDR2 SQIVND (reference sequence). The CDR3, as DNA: TGTGCCAGTAGTATAGACAGTTTTCAGCCCCAGCATTTT. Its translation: CASSIDSFQPQHF.

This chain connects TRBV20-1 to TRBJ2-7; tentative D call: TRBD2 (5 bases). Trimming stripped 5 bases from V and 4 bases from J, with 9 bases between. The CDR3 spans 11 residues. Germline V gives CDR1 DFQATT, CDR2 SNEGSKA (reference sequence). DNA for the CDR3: TGCAGTGCTCTATGGGAGTACGAGCAGTACTTC. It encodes CSALWEYEQYF.

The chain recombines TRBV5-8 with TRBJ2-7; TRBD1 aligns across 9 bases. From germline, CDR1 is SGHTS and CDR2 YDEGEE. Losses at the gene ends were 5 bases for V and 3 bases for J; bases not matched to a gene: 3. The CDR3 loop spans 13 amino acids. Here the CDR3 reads CASSTGQGYEQYF. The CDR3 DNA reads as TGTGCCAGCAGTACGGGACAGGGCTACGAGCAGTACTTC.

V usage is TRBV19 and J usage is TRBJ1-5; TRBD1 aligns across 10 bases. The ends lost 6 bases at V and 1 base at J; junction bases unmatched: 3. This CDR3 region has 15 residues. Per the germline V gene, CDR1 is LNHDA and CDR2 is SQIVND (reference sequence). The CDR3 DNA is TGTGCCAGTAGAGACAGGGGGCAGAGCAATCAGCCCCAGCATTTT. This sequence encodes CASRDRGQSNQPQHF. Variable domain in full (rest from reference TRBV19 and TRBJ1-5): DGGITQSPKYLFRKEGQNVTLSCEQNLNHDAMYWYRQDPGQGLRLIYYSQIVNDFQKGDIAEGYSVSREKKESFPLTVTSAQKNPTAFYLCASRDRGQSNQPQHFGDGTRLSIL.

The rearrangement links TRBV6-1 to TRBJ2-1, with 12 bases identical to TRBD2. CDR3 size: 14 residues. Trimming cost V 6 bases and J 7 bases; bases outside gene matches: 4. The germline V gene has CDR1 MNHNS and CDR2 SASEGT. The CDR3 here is CASSLAGGLNEQFF. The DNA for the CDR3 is TGTGCCAGCAGCCTAGCGGGGGGGCTGAATGAGCAGTTCTTC.

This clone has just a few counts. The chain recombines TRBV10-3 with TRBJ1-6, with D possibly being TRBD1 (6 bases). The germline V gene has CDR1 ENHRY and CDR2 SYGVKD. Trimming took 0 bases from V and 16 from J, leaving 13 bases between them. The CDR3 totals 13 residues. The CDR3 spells CAISESGAEPLHF. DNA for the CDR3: TGTGCCATCAGTGAGTCGGGGGCGGAACCGCTCCACTTT.

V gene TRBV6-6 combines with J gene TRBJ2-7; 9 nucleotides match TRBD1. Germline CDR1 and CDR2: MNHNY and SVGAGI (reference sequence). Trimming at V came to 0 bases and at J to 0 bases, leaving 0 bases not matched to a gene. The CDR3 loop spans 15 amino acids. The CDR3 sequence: CASSYSDRGSYEQYF. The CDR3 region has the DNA TGTGCCAGCAGTTACTCGGACAGGGGCTCCTACGAGCAGTACTTC.

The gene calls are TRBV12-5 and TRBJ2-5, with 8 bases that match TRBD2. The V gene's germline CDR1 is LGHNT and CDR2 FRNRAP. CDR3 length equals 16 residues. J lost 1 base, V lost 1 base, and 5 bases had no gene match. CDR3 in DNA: TGTGCTAGTGGTTTGGGCTTAGCGGGGTTCCAAGAGACCCAGTACTTC. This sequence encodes CASGLGLAGFQETQYF.

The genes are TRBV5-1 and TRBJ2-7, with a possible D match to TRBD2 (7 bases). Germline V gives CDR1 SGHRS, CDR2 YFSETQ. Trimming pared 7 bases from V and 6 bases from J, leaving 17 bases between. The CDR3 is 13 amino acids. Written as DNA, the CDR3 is TGCGCCAGCCGAGCAGGCGGGGGCAGCGAGCAGTACTTC. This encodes CASRAGGGSEQYF.

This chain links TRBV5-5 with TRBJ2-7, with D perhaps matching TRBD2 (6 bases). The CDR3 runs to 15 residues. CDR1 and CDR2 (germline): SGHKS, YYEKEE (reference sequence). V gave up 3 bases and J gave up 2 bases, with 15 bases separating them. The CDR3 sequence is CASSSRTRGTYEQYF. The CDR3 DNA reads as TGTGCCAGCAGCTCACGAACCCGGGGGACCTACGAGCAGTACTTC.

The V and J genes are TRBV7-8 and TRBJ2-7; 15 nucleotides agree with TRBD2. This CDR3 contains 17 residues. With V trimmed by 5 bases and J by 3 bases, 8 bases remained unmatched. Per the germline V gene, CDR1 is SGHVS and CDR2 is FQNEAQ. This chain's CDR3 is CASSRGLAGGPSYEQYF. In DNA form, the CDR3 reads TGTGCCAGCAGCCGCGGACTAGCGGGAGGGCCCAGCTACGAGCAGTACTTC.

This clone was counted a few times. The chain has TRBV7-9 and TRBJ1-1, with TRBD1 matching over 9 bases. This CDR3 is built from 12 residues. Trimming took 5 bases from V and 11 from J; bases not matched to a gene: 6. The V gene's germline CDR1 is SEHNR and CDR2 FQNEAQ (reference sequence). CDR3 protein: CASSPDRGEAFF. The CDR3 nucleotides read TGTGCCAGCAGCCCGGACAGGGGAGAGGCTTTCTTT.

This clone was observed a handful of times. The chain's CDR3 is CASSFKLAGGPTGELFF. The CDR3 DNA reads as TGTGCCAGCAGCTTCAAACTAGCGGGGGGACCCACCGGGGAGCTGTTTTTT. The chain uses TRBV5-6 and TRBJ2-2, with 12 positions matching TRBD2. Germline CDR1 reads SGHDT; CDR2 reads YYEEEE. V was pared by 2 bases and J by 4 bases, with 6 bases of the junction left unmatched. This CDR3 contains 17 residues.

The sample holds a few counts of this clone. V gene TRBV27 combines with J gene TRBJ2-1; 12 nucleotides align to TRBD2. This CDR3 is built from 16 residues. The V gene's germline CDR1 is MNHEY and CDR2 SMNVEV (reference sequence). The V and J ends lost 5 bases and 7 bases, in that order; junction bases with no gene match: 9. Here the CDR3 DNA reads TGTGCCAGCAGTCGCCTACTAGCGGGAGGTTTGAATGAGCAGTTCTTC. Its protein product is CASSRLLAGGLNEQFF.